The next 25 T cell receptor beta chains were all read from a single sample in a study of CXCR3-negative and CXCR3-positive naive CD8 T cells. For these receptors, no antigen is known. Notes on the study in general: Relative to CXCR3-negative naive cells, CXCR3-positive naive cells had more hydrophobic TRB CDR3s.

All TRB cDNA libraries came from 5' RACE performed with UMI labels. Reprocessing the 5' RACE reads, TCRdb reports a single entry for every CDR3 protein and omits DNA. Its listing shows about 98,000 distinct CDR3 sequences. Input material: naive CXCR3+ CD8+ T cells from blood. Noted subset: CD45RO-CCR7+CD27+CD95- naive CD8+ T cells expressing CXCR3 (TNR3+). These receptors were collected from a human donor in good health. Some clones in this sample may be carry-over from other donors' samples.

This chain connects TRBV20-1 to TRBJ2-5; TCRdb reports TRBD2, a call that lacks DNA to check it against. This CDR3 comprises 14 residues. CDR1 and CDR2 (germline): DFQATT, SNEGSKA (reference sequence). The CDR3 loop reads CSARSGGAAETQYF.

The V call is TRBV14, the J call TRBJ2-1. The CDR3 spans 12 residues. Germline CDR1 is SGHDN and CDR2 is FVKESK. The CDR3 region is CASSWLYNEQFF.

V gene TRBV20-1 combines with J gene TRBJ2-1; the D gene TCRdb calls, TRBD2, cannot be checked with no DNA. Germline CDR1 is DFQATT and CDR2 is SNEGSKA (reference sequence). This CDR3 spans 14 amino acids. The CDR3 region is CSARDPKTNNEQFF.

The V and J genes are TRBV23-1 and TRBJ2-7; TCRdb lists TRBD1, though no DNA is available to test this call. TRBV23-1 is recorded as an ORF, its role being uncertain. The CDR3 is made up of 17 amino acids. CDR3 amino acids: CASSPHLGQGETYEQYF.

V and J are TRBV6-5 and TRBJ2-5; lacking DNA, the TRBD2 call made by TCRdb goes unchecked. The CDR3 runs to 15 residues. CDR1 is MNHEY and CDR2 is SVGAGI in the germline V gene. This CDR3 reads CASSEGLAGGGTQYF.

The chain combines TRBV9 with TRBJ2-3. This CDR3 has 15 amino acids. From germline, CDR1 is SGDLS and CDR2 YYNGEE. Here the CDR3 reads CASSPYMASTDTQYF. Looking up the rest from reference TRBV9 and TRBJ2-3 gives the full variable domain: DSGVTQTPKHLITATGQRVTLRCSPRSGDLSVYWYQQSLDQGLQFLIQYYNGEERAKGNILERFSAQQFPDLHSELNLSSLELGDSALYFCASSPYMASTDTQYFGPGTRLTVL.

The chain carries TRBV7-8 and TRBJ2-3. The CDR3 totals 14 residues. CDR1 is SGHVS and CDR2 is FQNEAQ in the germline V gene. The CDR3 reads CASSHSGGTDTQYF. The variable domain in full, completed from reference TRBV7-8 and TRBJ2-3, reads GAGVSQSPRYKVAKRGQDVALRCDPISGHVSLFWYQQALGQGPEFLTYFQNEAQLDKSGLPSDRFFAERPEGSVSTLKIQRTQQEDSAVYLCASSHSGGTDTQYFGPGTRLTVL.

The chain recombines TRBV29-1 with TRBJ1-4; the D call from TCRdb, TRBD1, cannot be confirmed without DNA. CDR3 length: 15 residues. Germline V gene sequence: CDR1 SQVTM, CDR2 ANQGSEA. The CDR3 sequence: CSVEDGAEGNEKLFF.

The chain uses TRBV29-1 and TRBJ1-2; lacking DNA, the TRBD1 call made by TCRdb goes unchecked. The CDR3 has 12 residues. Germline assignment: CDR1 SQVTM and CDR2 ANQGSEA. The CDR3 spells CSVEGDRNGYTF.

CDR3 region: CASSLFPGGHSERYEQYF. This chain joins TRBV11-1 and TRBJ2-7; without DNA, the TCRdb call of TRBD1 cannot be checked. The CDR3 totals 18 residues. Germline V lookup: CDR1 SGHAT, CDR2 FQDESV (reference sequence).

This chain connects TRBV3-1 to TRBJ1-4. The CDR3 is 16 amino acids. Germline V CDR1 and CDR2: LGHDT, YNNKEL (reference sequence). CDR3 amino acids: CASSQDRFETNEKLFF.

V and J are TRBV20-1 and TRBJ2-7; with no DNA, the TCRdb D assignment of TRBD1 cannot be verified. Germline CDR1 is DFQATT and CDR2 is SNEGSKA (reference sequence). This CDR3 region has 15 residues. CDR3 region: CSAVGAGVRTYEQYF.

The chain combines TRBV6-2 or TRBV6-3 with TRBJ2-3; TCRdb returns TRBD1, unconfirmable since there is no DNA. Germline V lookup: CDR1 MNHEY, CDR2 SVGEGT. This CDR3 has 14 amino acids. The CDR3 is CASSPGRSTDTQYF.

The CDR3: CARSLGGAYEQYF. This chain connects TRBV11-3 to TRBJ2-7; TCRdb's D call of TRBD1 is untestable without DNA. CDR1 is SGHNT, CDR2 YENEEA, per germline. The CDR3 length is 13 residues.

The chain employs TRBV19 and TRBJ2-1. The germline V gene encodes CDR1 LNHDA and CDR2 SQIVND (reference sequence). The length of the CDR3 is 12 residues. The CDR3 region is CASSIFNNEQFF.

CDR3 sequence reads: CARSSPGTSGYEQYF. The rearrangement links TRBV7-2 to TRBJ2-7; TCRdb outputs TRBD1, but without DNA this stays unchecked. The germline V gene encodes CDR1 SGHTA and CDR2 FQGNSA. The length of the CDR3 is 15 residues.

The chain employs TRBV6-2 or TRBV6-3 and TRBJ2-3. CDR3 size: 15 residues. Germline CDR1 and CDR2: MNHEY and SVGEGT. The CDR3 protein is CASRYSTFFTDTQYF.

V gene TRBV7-2 combines with J gene TRBJ2-7; TCRdb's D call of TRBD2 is untestable without DNA. Germline V CDR1 and CDR2: SGHTA, FQGNSA. The CDR3 loop spans 16 amino acids. The CDR3 reads CASSLGNLAGGYEQYF.

This chain uses TRBV19 with TRBJ1-2; the TCRdb D gene call, TRBD1, has no DNA to confirm it. The CDR3 length is 12 residues. Germline V CDR1 and CDR2: LNHDA, SQIVND (reference sequence). The CDR3: CASSMGPDGYTF.

This chain uses TRBV29-1 with TRBJ2-7; TCRdb names TRBD1, which stays unverified in the absence of DNA. CDR3 length equals 13 residues. The germline V gene has CDR1 SQVTM and CDR2 ANQGSEA. The CDR3 protein is CSAVGGSSYKQYF.

This chain joins TRBV9 and TRBJ2-1. The CDR3 consists of 14 residues. Per the germline V gene, CDR1 is SGDLS and CDR2 is YYNGEE. CDR3 sequence: CASSVLDFYNEQFF.

The chain joins TRBV6-2 or TRBV6-3 to TRBJ2-5; TCRdb's assignment of TRBD2 cannot be checked, as there is no DNA. The CDR3 spans 17 residues. Germline-derived CDR1 and CDR2 are MNHEY and SVGEGT. CDR3: CASSYLAASGGEETQYF.

This chain links TRBV25-1 with TRBJ1-4; the TRBD1 assignment by TCRdb is unverifiable without DNA. The CDR3 totals 14 residues. Germline-derived CDR1 and CDR2 are MGHDK and SYGVNS. The CDR3 protein is CASSEGAGDEKLFF. The whole variable domain, filled in from reference TRBV25-1 and TRBJ1-4, reads EADIYQTPRYLVIGTGKKITLECSQTMGHDKMYWYQQDPGMELHLIHYSYGVNSTEKGDLSSESTVSRIRTEHFPLTLESARPSHTSQYLCASSEGAGDEKLFFGSGTQLSVL.

The chain recombines TRBV6-2 or TRBV6-3 with TRBJ2-7; TCRdb's assignment of TRBD2 cannot be checked, as there is no DNA. Per germline, CDR1 MNHEY and CDR2 SVGEGT. This CDR3 has 18 amino acids. The CDR3 reads CASIVFHPPPRADYEQYF.

The V call is TRBV28, the J call TRBJ1-2; checking the TCRdb D call of TRBD1 is not possible without DNA. Germline CDR1 MDHEN, CDR2 SYDVKM. CDR3 size: 17 residues. This CDR3 is CASSRTGDRVPNYGYTF.